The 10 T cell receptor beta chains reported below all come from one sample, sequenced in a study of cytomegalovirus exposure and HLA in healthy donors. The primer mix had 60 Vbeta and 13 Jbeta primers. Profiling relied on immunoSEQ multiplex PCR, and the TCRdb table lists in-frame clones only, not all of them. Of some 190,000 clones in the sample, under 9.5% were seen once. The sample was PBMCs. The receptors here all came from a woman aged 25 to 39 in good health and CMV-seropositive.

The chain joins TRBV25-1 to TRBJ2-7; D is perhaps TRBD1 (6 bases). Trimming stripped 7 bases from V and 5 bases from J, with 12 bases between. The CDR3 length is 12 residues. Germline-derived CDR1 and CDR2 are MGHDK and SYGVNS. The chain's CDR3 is CASNAQGHEQYF. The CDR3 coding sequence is TGTGCCAGCAATGCACAGGGCCACGAGCAGTACTTC.

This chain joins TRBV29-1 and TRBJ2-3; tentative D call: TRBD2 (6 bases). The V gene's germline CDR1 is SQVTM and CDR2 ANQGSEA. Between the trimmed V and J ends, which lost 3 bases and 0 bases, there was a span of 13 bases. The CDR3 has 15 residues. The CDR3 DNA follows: TGCAGCGTTGATAGAGCTAGCGCTAGCACAGATACGCAGTATTTT. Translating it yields CSVDRASASTDTQYF.

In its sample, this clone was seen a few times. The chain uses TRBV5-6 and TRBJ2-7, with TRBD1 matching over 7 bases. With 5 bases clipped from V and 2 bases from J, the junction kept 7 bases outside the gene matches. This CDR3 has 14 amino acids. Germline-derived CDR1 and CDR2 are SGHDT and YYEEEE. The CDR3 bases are TGTGCCAGCAGACTGACAGGGATCGCCTACGAGCAGTACTTC. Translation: CASRLTGIAYEQYF. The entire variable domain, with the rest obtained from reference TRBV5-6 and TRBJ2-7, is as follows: DAGVTQSPTHLIKTRGQQVTLRCSPKSGHDTVSWYQQALGQGPQFIFQYYEEEERQRGNFPDRFSGHQFPNYSSELNVNALLLGDSALYLCASRLTGIAYEQYFGPGTRLTVT.

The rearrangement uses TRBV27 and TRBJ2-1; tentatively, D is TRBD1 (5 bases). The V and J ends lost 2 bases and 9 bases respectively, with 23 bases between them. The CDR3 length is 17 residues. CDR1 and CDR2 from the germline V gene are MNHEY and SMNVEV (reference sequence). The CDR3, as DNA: TGTGCCAGCAGTTTACCCACTTGGGGTCTAACAAGGGGTGAGCAGTTCTTC. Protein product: CASSLPTWGLTRGEQFF.

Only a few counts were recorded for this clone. The DNA for the CDR3 is TGTGCCAGCAGCCCTAGGAAGTACAATGAGCAGTTCTTC. This codes for CASSPRKYNEQFF. The chain employs TRBV13 and TRBJ2-1; no definite D call. Between the trimmed V and J ends, which lost 5 bases and 4 bases, there was a span of 9 bases. This CDR3 contains 13 residues. CDR1 is PRHDT, CDR2 FYEKMQ, per germline (reference sequence).

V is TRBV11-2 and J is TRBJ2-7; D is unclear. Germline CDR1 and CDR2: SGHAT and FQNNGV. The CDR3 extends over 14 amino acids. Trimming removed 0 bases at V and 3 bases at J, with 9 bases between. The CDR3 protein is CASSLDTRVYEQYF. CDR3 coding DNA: TGTGCCAGCAGCTTAGATACGAGAGTCTACGAGCAGTACTTC.

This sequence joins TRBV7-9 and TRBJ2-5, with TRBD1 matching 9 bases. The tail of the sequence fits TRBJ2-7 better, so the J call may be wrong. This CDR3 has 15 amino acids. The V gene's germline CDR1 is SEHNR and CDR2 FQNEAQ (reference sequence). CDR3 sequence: CASSLRGTGIGEQYF. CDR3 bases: TGTGCCAGCAGCTTAAGGGGGACAGGGATCGGCGAGCAGTACTTC.

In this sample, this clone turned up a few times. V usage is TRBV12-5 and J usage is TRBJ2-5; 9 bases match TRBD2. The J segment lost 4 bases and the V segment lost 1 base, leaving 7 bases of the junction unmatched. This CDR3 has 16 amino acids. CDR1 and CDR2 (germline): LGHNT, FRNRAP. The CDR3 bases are TGTGCTAGTGGTTTGGGGGGTAGCGGGAGAGGAGAGACCCAGTACTTC. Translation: CASGLGGSGRGETQYF.

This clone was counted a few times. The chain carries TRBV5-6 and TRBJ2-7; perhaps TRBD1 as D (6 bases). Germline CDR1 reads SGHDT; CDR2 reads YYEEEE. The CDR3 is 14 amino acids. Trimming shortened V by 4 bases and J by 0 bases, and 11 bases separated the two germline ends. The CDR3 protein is CASSLGQNSYEQYF. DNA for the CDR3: TGTGCCAGCAGCCTAGGACAGAACTCCTACGAGCAGTACTTC.

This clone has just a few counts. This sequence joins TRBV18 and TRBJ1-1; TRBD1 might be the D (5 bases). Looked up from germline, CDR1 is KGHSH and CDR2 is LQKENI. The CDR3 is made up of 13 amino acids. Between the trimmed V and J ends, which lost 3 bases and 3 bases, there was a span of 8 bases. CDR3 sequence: CASSPGPYTEAFF. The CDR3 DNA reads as TGTGCCAGCTCACCGGGGCCTTACACTGAAGCTTTCTTT.